This TCR beta chain was sequenced for a study of control samples from healthy donors and cancer patients. Repertoires were generated with immunoSEQ multiplex PCR, while TCRdb's copy carries only in-frame clones and drops some. This table holds approximately 140,000 clones, roughly 94% found once. What was sequenced was blood. This receptor was taken from a man in his forties or fifties in good health.

The CDR3 nucleotides are TGTGCCAGCAGCCCGCCCCCGGGTTACAATGAGCAGTTCTTC. This translates into CASSPPPGYNEQFF. The chain joins TRBV7-9 to TRBJ2-1; D not certain. V lost 5 bases, J lost 4 bases, and 12 bases lay in between. The CDR3 is made up of 14 amino acids. From germline, CDR1 is SEHNR and CDR2 FQNEAQ (reference sequence).